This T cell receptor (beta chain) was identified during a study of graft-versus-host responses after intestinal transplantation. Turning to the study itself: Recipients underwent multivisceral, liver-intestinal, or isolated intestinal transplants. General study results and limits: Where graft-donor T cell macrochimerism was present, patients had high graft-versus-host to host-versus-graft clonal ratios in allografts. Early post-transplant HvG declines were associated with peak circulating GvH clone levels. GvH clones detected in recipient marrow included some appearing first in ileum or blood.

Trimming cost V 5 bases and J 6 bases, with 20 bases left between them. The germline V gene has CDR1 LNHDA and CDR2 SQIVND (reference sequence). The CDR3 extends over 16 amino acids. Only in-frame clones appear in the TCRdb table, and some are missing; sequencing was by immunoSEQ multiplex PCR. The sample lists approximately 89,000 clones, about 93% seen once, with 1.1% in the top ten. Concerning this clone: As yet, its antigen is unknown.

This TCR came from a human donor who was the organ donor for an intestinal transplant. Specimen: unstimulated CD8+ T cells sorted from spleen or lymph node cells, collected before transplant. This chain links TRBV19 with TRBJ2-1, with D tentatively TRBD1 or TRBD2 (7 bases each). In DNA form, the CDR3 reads TGTGCCAGTAGTCTAGCGGCGGGACCAGGGGGCAATGAGCAGTTCTTC. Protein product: CASSLAAGPGGNEQFF.